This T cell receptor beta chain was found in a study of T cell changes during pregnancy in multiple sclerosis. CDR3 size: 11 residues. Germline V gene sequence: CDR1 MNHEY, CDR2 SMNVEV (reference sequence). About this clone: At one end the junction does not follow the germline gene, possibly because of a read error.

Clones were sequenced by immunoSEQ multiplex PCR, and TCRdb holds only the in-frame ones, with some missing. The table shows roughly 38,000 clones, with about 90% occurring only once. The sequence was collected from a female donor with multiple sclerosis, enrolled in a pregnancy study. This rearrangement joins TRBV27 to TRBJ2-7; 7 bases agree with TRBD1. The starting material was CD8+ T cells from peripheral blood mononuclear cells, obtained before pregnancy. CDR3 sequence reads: CASSSGTASYF. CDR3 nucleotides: TGTGCCAGCAGTTCGGGGACAGCCTCTTATTTC.